A selection of T cell receptor beta chains follows, all from one sample in a study of OX40 agonist ivuxolimab in advanced cancers. Libraries were prepared by immunoSEQ multiplex PCR; TCRdb keeps only in-frame clonotypes and omits some of them. The table has around 14,000 clones, 90% to 95% seen once. This sample comprised CD4+ or CD8+ T cells sorted from blood, obtained in a trial of the OX40 agonist ivuxolimab. The receptor set was obtained from an adult with an advanced solid tumor such as melanoma, head and neck, liver or kidney cancer. Both conserved end residues are part of each CDR3. The D gene is left open where the match is weak. Rows may omit the clone size; those that give it use once, few, many or a size class.

CDR3 DNA: TGTGCCAGCAGCAAAGGCTCTCTACTACAACGGCCCAGCACAGATACGCAGTATTTT; CDR3 protein: CASSKGSLLQRPSTDTQYF; clone size: -; V gene: TRBV21-1; J gene: TRBJ2-3; D gene: -
CDR3 DNA: TGTGCCAGCAGTTTTAACCCCGGGGAGCTGTTTTTT; CDR3 protein: CASSFNPGELFF; clone size: hyperexpanded; V gene: TRBV28; J gene: TRBJ2-2; D gene: -
CDR3 DNA: TGTGCCAGCAGCCCCGAGGGAGCCCTCATTAGCGAGCAGTACTTC; CDR3 protein: CASSPEGALISEQYF; clone size: -; V gene: TRBV5-6; J gene: TRBJ2-7; D gene: -
CDR3 DNA: TGTGCCAGCAGTTACGGGGACGCTAATGAAAAACTGTTTTTT; CDR3 protein: CASSYGDANEKLFF; clone size: -; V gene: TRBV6-5; J gene: TRBJ1-4; D gene: -
CDR3 DNA: TGTGCCAGCACCTTAAGGGAGATGCAAGAGACCCAGTACTTC; CDR3 protein: CASTLREMQETQYF; clone size: -; V gene: TRBV5-4; J gene: TRBJ2-5; D gene: -
CDR3 DNA: TGTGCCAGCACCCCCCTCGGGCGAGACGTCTCTAATGAAAAACTGTTTTTT; CDR3 protein: CASTPLGRDVSNEKLFF; clone size: -; V gene: TRBV28; J gene: TRBJ1-4; D gene: -
CDR3 DNA: TGTGCCAGCAGTTACTCTAACACCCGCGAAGCTTTCTTT; CDR3 protein: CASSYSNTREAFF; clone size: -; V gene: TRBV6-5; J gene: TRBJ1-1; D gene: -
CDR3 DNA: TGTGCCAGCGCAGGGGCGCTGAACACTGAAGCTTTCTTT; CDR3 protein: CASAGALNTEAFF; clone size: -; V gene: TRBV28; J gene: TRBJ1-1; D gene: -
CDR3 DNA: TGTGCCAGCAGTTACGGACAGGGTGGGTACGAGCAGTACTTC; CDR3 protein: CASSYGQGGYEQYF; clone size: once; V gene: TRBV6-5; J gene: TRBJ2-7; D gene: TRBD1
CDR3 DNA: TGTGCCAGCAGTGAGGGACTAGCGGGAGTTAGCGTGAACTACGAGCAGTACTTC; CDR3 protein: CASSEGLAGVSVNYEQYF; clone size: -; V gene: TRBV6-1; J gene: TRBJ2-7; D gene: TRBD2
CDR3 DNA: TGTGCCAGCAGCCCTGGACAGGGGGTCGGCACTGAAGCTTTCTTT; CDR3 protein: CASSPGQGVGTEAFF; clone size: -; V gene: TRBV7-9; J gene: TRBJ1-1; D gene: TRBD1
CDR3 DNA: TGTGCCAGCACCCCAACCAGGGGGGCGAACACTGAAGCTTTCTTT; CDR3 protein: CASTPTRGANTEAFF; clone size: once; V gene: TRBV7-7; J gene: TRBJ1-1; D gene: TRBD1
CDR3 DNA: TGCGCCAGCAGCCAGAACCAAGCGGGAGAATTTTTCGATGAGCAGTTCTTC; CDR3 protein: CASSQNQAGEFFDEQFF; clone size: -; V gene: TRBV4-3; J gene: TRBJ2-1; D gene: TRBD2
CDR3 DNA: TGTGCCAGCAGCTGGCGAGGGGGCGGTCCCCTGAACACTGAAGCTTTCTTT; CDR3 protein: CASSWRGGGPLNTEAFF; clone size: -; V gene: TRBV7-9; J gene: TRBJ1-1; D gene: TRBD1
CDR3 DNA: TGTGCCAGCAGCGTCGGGATCCTCACCGGGGAGCTGTTTTTT; CDR3 protein: CASSVGILTGELFF; clone size: -; V gene: TRBV9; J gene: TRBJ2-2; D gene: -
CDR3 DNA: TGTGCCTGGAGAAGACAGGGAAATAGCAATCAGCCCCAGCATTTT; CDR3 protein: CAWRRQGNSNQPQHF; clone size: -; V gene: TRBV30; J gene: TRBJ1-5; D gene: TRBD1
CDR3 DNA: TGCGCCAGCAGCGCTTTGACAGGGAGGGCGATGGACGGGGAGCTGTTTTTT; CDR3 protein: CASSALTGRAMDGELFF; clone size: -; V gene: TRBV4-1; J gene: TRBJ2-2; D gene: -
CDR3 DNA: TGTGCCACCAGCAGAGATCAGGGTAGCGGGATTTACAATGAGCAGTTCTTC; CDR3 protein: CATSRDQGSGIYNEQFF; clone size: -; V gene: TRBV15; J gene: TRBJ2-1; D gene: TRBD2
CDR3 DNA: TGCGCCAGCAGCGGAATGACAGAGAACGAGCAGTACTTC; CDR3 protein: CASSGMTENEQYF; clone size: medium-sized; V gene: TRBV5-1; J gene: TRBJ2-7; D gene: -
CDR3 DNA: TGTGCCAGCAGCTTACCGAGATTCAAGCGGGAGATTTACGGGGAGCTGTTTTTT; CDR3 protein: CASSLPRFKREIYGELFF; clone size: -; V gene: TRBV7-9; J gene: TRBJ2-2; D gene: TRBD2
CDR3 DNA: TGTGCCAGTAGTATGGGACAGGGGGACGGCTACACCTTC; CDR3 protein: CASSMGQGDGYTF; clone size: once; V gene: TRBV19; J gene: TRBJ1-2; D gene: TRBD1
CDR3 DNA: TGTGCCAGCAGTGGGGAGGGATTGAGGGCCGAAGCTTTCTTT; CDR3 protein: CASSGEGLRAEAFF; clone size: -; V gene: TRBV2; J gene: TRBJ1-1; D gene: -
CDR3 DNA: TGTGCCAGCAGCCCCCAATTTGAGGGTACCTACGAGCAGTACTTC; CDR3 protein: CASSPQFEGTYEQYF; clone size: -; V gene: TRBV14; J gene: TRBJ2-7; D gene: -
CDR3 DNA: TGCGCCAGCAAAGCGGGGTTCACAGATACGCAGTATTTT; CDR3 protein: CASKAGFTDTQYF; clone size: -; V gene: TRBV4-3; J gene: TRBJ2-3; D gene: TRBD2
CDR3 DNA: TGTGCCAGCAGCTTAGCCGGGACTACCCAAGAGACCCAGTACTTC; CDR3 protein: CASSLAGTTQETQYF; clone size: -; V gene: TRBV7-9; J gene: TRBJ2-5; D gene: TRBD2
CDR3 DNA: TGTGCCAGCAGTTTAAACCGGAACCTCGGTGCGGGATCCTACGAGCAGTACTTC; CDR3 protein: CASSLNRNLGAGSYEQYF; clone size: -; V gene: TRBV28; J gene: TRBJ2-7; D gene: -
CDR3 DNA: TGTGCCAGCAGTTTATTGGGGTGGTCTGGGGCCAACGTCCTGACTTTC; CDR3 protein: CASSLLGWSGANVLTF; clone size: -; V gene: TRBV27; J gene: TRBJ2-6; D gene: -
CDR3 DNA: TGTGCCAGCAGTGCTACGGAGACCGGGGAGCTGTTTTTT; CDR3 protein: CASSATETGELFF; clone size: -; V gene: TRBV6-5; J gene: TRBJ2-2; D gene: -
CDR3 DNA: TGTGCCAGCAGCTCGGGACAGATAAATGAGCAGTTCTTC; CDR3 protein: CASSSGQINEQFF; clone size: -; V gene: TRBV7-9; J gene: TRBJ2-1; D gene: TRBD1
CDR3 DNA: TGTGCCAGCAGCCGGGAGGGATACATGAACACTGAAGCTTTCTTT; CDR3 protein: CASSREGYMNTEAFF; clone size: -; V gene: TRBV11-2; J gene: TRBJ1-1; D gene: -
CDR3 DNA: TGTGCCAGCAGATTTGGATCCGCCTCCTACGAGCAGTACTTC; CDR3 protein: CASRFGSASYEQYF; clone size: -; V gene: TRBV27; J gene: TRBJ2-7; D gene: -
CDR3 DNA: TGCGCCAGCAGCTTGGGGTCCTACTCCTATAATTCACCCCTCCACTTT; CDR3 protein: CASSLGSYSYNSPLHF; clone size: -; V gene: TRBV5-1; J gene: TRBJ1-6; D gene: -
CDR3 DNA: TGTGCCAGCAGTCCCCAGGGGGCAGGGGATGAGCAGTTCTTC; CDR3 protein: CASSPQGAGDEQFF; clone size: -; V gene: TRBV25-1; J gene: TRBJ2-1; D gene: TRBD1
CDR3 DNA: TGCGCCAGCAGCCAAGCCGCCAGGACTGGGAACACTGAAGCTTTCTTT; CDR3 protein: CASSQAARTGNTEAFF; clone size: -; V gene: TRBV4-1; J gene: TRBJ1-1; D gene: -
CDR3 DNA: TGTGCCAGCAGTGCCCTCCGGACAGGACGAGAGACCCAGTACTTC; CDR3 protein: CASSALRTGRETQYF; clone size: -; V gene: TRBV27; J gene: TRBJ2-5; D gene: TRBD1
CDR3 DNA: TGTGCCAGTAGCGCCGGGACAGGGGGCTACGAGCAGTACTTC; CDR3 protein: CASSAGTGGYEQYF; clone size: -; V gene: TRBV19; J gene: TRBJ2-7; D gene: TRBD1
CDR3 DNA: TGTGCCAGCAGCAAAAGGGGTGGAAGGGGGCGCGAAAAACTGTTTTTT; CDR3 protein: CASSKRGGRGREKLFF; clone size: -; V gene: TRBV21-1; J gene: TRBJ1-4; D gene: -
CDR3 DNA: TGTGCCAGCAGCTTGGGCGGCGTACCCGGAGAAGCTTTCTTT; CDR3 protein: CASSLGGVPGEAFF; clone size: -; V gene: TRBV7-3; J gene: TRBJ1-1; D gene: -
CDR3 DNA: TGTGCCAGCAGTGTAAGCGGGGCAGGGGGCAAGAAAAACATTCAGTACTTC; CDR3 protein: CASSVSGAGGKKNIQYF; clone size: -; V gene: TRBV6-1; J gene: TRBJ2-4; D gene: -
CDR3 DNA: TGTGGAACCCAGGGTAGCAATCAGCCCCAGCATTTT; CDR3 protein: CGTQGSNQPQHF; clone size: -; V gene: TRBV6-1; J gene: TRBJ1-5; D gene: -
CDR3 DNA: TGTGCCAGCAGCCCAGAGTTTAACACTGAAGCTTTCTTT; CDR3 protein: CASSPEFNTEAFF; clone size: -; V gene: TRBV5-4; J gene: TRBJ1-1; D gene: -
CDR3 DNA: TGCGCCAGCAGTTACGACAGTAGCTCCTACGAGCAGTACTTC; CDR3 protein: CASSYDSSSYEQYF; clone size: -; V gene: TRBV5-1; J gene: TRBJ2-7; D gene: -
CDR3 DNA: TGTGCCAGTACATGGGGACAGGGGAACACTGAAGCTTTCTTT; CDR3 protein: CASTWGQGNTEAFF; clone size: -; V gene: TRBV19; J gene: TRBJ1-1; D gene: TRBD1
CDR3 DNA: TGCGCCAGCAGCCCTGGGGATTCTAACTATGGCTACACCTTC; CDR3 protein: CASSPGDSNYGYTF; clone size: -; V gene: TRBV4-3; J gene: TRBJ1-2; D gene: -
CDR3 DNA: TGTGCCACACACTTACCCATAGGGGAAGAGACCCAGTACTTC; CDR3 protein: CATHLPIGEETQYF; clone size: -; V gene: TRBV2; J gene: TRBJ2-5; D gene: -
CDR3 DNA: TGTGCCAGCAGCCCAGGGGGCAATGGCTACACCTTC; CDR3 protein: CASSPGGNGYTF; clone size: -; V gene: TRBV27; J gene: TRBJ1-2; D gene: TRBD1
CDR3 DNA: TGTGCCAGCAGCTCGTCGGTCTCAAACACCGGGGAGCTGTTTTTT; CDR3 protein: CASSSSVSNTGELFF; clone size: few; V gene: TRBV28; J gene: TRBJ2-2; D gene: -
CDR3 DNA: TGTGCCAGCAGCTTAGTTGGGACTGAAGCTTTCTTT; CDR3 protein: CASSLVGTEAFF; clone size: -; V gene: TRBV11-2; J gene: TRBJ1-1; D gene: -
CDR3 DNA: TGTGCCAGCAGTGAGTGGCGCAATCAGCCCCAGCATTTT; CDR3 protein: CASSEWRNQPQHF; clone size: -; V gene: TRBV2; J gene: TRBJ1-5; D gene: -
CDR3 DNA: TGTGCCAGCAGTGAATACCCCGACAGGGAGGGAGCAGATACGCAGTATTTT; CDR3 protein: CASSEYPDREGADTQYF; clone size: -; V gene: TRBV25-1; J gene: TRBJ2-3; D gene: -
CDR3 DNA: TGTGCCAGCAGCTGGGGACAGGGAGGGGCCTACGAGCAGTACTTC; CDR3 protein: CASSWGQGGAYEQYF; clone size: once; V gene: TRBV7-9; J gene: TRBJ2-7; D gene: TRBD1
CDR3 DNA: TGTGCCAGCAGCTCGAGCCTGGCGCGGGAGCAGTTCTTC; CDR3 protein: CASSSSLAREQFF; clone size: once; V gene: TRBV7-9; J gene: TRBJ2-1; D gene: -
CDR3 DNA: TGTGCCAGCAGCTCTCCGGGACAGGCCTACGAGCAGTACTTC; CDR3 protein: CASSSPGQAYEQYF; clone size: -; V gene: TRBV7-9; J gene: TRBJ2-7; D gene: TRBD1
CDR3 DNA: TGCAGCGTTGAAGTCGTTGTCAGACTAGCGGGATATGAGCAGTTCTTC; CDR3 protein: CSVEVVVRLAGYEQFF; clone size: -; V gene: TRBV29-1; J gene: TRBJ2-1; D gene: TRBD2
CDR3 DNA: TGCGCCAGCTCCCCCCGGGGGACGCGCACAGATACGCAGTATTTT; CDR3 protein: CASSPRGTRTDTQYF; clone size: -; V gene: TRBV5-1; J gene: TRBJ2-3; D gene: -
CDR3 DNA: TGTGCCAGCGCTCCTAGCGGAGGGAGCACAGATACGCAGTATTTT; CDR3 protein: CASAPSGGSTDTQYF; clone size: -; V gene: TRBV7-3; J gene: TRBJ2-3; D gene: TRBD2
CDR3 DNA: TGTGCCAGCAGTGACAGCTCTTCCGGGCCCCAGCATTTT; CDR3 protein: CASSDSSSGPQHF; clone size: -; V gene: TRBV25-1; J gene: TRBJ1-5; D gene: -
CDR3 DNA: TGTGCCAGCAGCCCGATGAGTCCCTCCTACGAGCAGTACTTC; CDR3 protein: CASSPMSPSYEQYF; clone size: -; V gene: TRBV27; J gene: TRBJ2-7; D gene: -
CDR3 DNA: TGTGCCAGCAGCGCACCCCGAGGGAACATTCAGTACTTC; CDR3 protein: CASSAPRGNIQYF; clone size: -; V gene: TRBV9; J gene: TRBJ2-4; D gene: -
CDR3 DNA: TGTGCCAGCAGTTTAACAGGGACACCCTACAATGAGCAGTTCTTC; CDR3 protein: CASSLTGTPYNEQFF; clone size: -; V gene: TRBV27; J gene: TRBJ2-1; D gene: -